This T cell receptor (beta chain) was sequenced in a study of spatial heterogeneity in lung cancer. Germline values: CDR1 LNHDA, CDR2 SQIVND (reference sequence). V was clipped by 5 bases and J by 4 bases; unmatched bases: 10. This CDR3 spans 17 amino acids. TCRdb reprocessed the 5' RACE reads via MiXCR and lists one record per CDR3 protein. The sample lists approximately 11,000 distinct CDR3 sequences; 17% were seen once. The time point is: sample taken at primary tumor resection. Researchers sequenced whole RNA taken from tumor, nontumor lung or frozen PBMC without sorting. This clonotype was counted a few times.

The J gene is TRBJ2-1, the V gene TRBV19, with 11 bases lining up with TRBD2. Sequenced material: PBMCs, taken at surgery. The TCR sequence derives from a male donor with early-stage non-small cell lung cancer. The CDR3 loop is CASSEISGRARYNEQFF. For the CDR3, the DNA is TGTGCCAGTAGTGAAATTAGCGGGAGGGCCAGGTACAATGAGCAGTTCTTC.